This T cell receptor beta chain is drawn from a study of T-cell reconstitution after alpha-beta-depleted transplantation in children. Points from the study as a whole: T-cell counts and diversity were attributed mostly to newly produced T cells one year after transplant.

This clonotype was counted between two and nine times. Its antigen is unidentified. A library of TCRbeta sequences, prepared with unique molecular identifiers, was generated. TCRdb passed the PCR reads through MiXCR, listing each CDR3 protein once. The sample has some 550,000 distinct CDR3 sequences; 23% are singletons. The sequenced sample was PBMCs, mostly from graft donor cells, obtained 360 days after TCRalphabeta/CD19-depleted stem cell transplant. The receptor was derived from a boy under two years old who had a stem cell transplant for acute myeloid leukemia, so the T cells may come from the graft donor.

CDR3 residues: CASNLGGGELFF. In DNA, the CDR3 is TGTGCCAGCAACCTTGGCGGCGGGGAGCTGTTTTTT. The chain recombines TRBV7-9 with TRBJ2-2; D remains unclear. V lost 7 bases and J 7 bases, leaving 10 bases between the germline ends. Germline CDR1 SEHNR, CDR2 FQNEAQ (reference sequence). The length of the CDR3 is 12 residues.